Presented here are 22 T cell receptor beta chains from one specimen sequenced in a study of T cells in tumors after PD-1 blockade. Data came from immunoSEQ multiplex PCR; TCRdb stores just in-frame clones and leaves some out. The table lists tens of thousands of clones, roughly 80% of them singletons. This specimen consisted of PBMCs, obtained before anti-PD-1 treatment. Receptors originate from a human donor with basal cell carcinoma.

The rearrangement links TRBV19 to TRBJ2-1; 7 bases agree with TRBD1. There are 13 residues in the CDR3. CDR1 and CDR2 from the germline V gene are LNHDA and SQIVND (reference sequence). V shed 3 bases and J 13 bases; nucleotides not matched to a gene: 9. The chain's CDR3 is CASSIGAGTDQFF. CDR3 nucleotides: TGTGCCAGTAGTATTGGAGCCGGGACAGACCAGTTCTTC.

The chain employs TRBV27 and TRBJ1-2, with D possibly being TRBD1 (6 bases). The CDR3 covers 14 residues. Trimming removed 4 bases from V and 4 bases from J, with 13 bases in between. Germline values: CDR1 MNHEY, CDR2 SMNVEV (reference sequence). As DNA, the CDR3 is TGTGCCAGCAGTTACGGCGGACAGCCCTATGGCTACACCTTC. Translated: CASSYGGQPYGYTF.

The chain uses TRBV6-5 and TRBJ1-1; unclear D gene. This CDR3 has 11 residues. Germline V lookup: CDR1 MNHEY, CDR2 SVGAGI. V shed 8 bases and J shed 0 bases, with 4 bases lying between them. CDR3 sequence (DNA): TGTGCCAGCTTCCTGAACACTGAAGCTTTCTTT. This gives the protein CASFLNTEAFF.

The rearrangement uses TRBV5-4 and TRBJ2-3; 9 bases fit TRBD1. Germline V gene lookup returns CDR1 SGHNT and CDR2 YYREEE (reference sequence). The CDR3 loop spans 14 amino acids. V dropped 5 bases and J dropped 3; count of bases not matched to a gene: 4. CDR3 loop: CASRGQGGTDTQYF. The CDR3 nucleotides read TGTGCCAGCAGGGGACAGGGCGGAACAGATACGCAGTATTTT.

The rearrangement joins TRBV6-5 to TRBJ1-3; perhaps TRBD1 as D (5 bases). Between the trimmed V and J ends, which lost 0 bases and 0 bases, there was a span of 9 bases. Germline V gene sequence: CDR1 MNHEY, CDR2 SVGAGI. The CDR3 length is 16 residues. CDR3 DNA sequence: TGTGCCAGCAGTTACTCAGGGGTTTACTCTGGAAACACCATATATTTT. Translating gives CASSYSGVYSGNTIYF.

The CDR3 loop is CASSIRTGQNTEAFF. The CDR3 bases are TGTGCCAGCAGCATTCGGACAGGGCAAAACACTGAAGCTTTCTTT. This chain links TRBV9 with TRBJ1-1, with TRBD1 identical over 8 bases. The trim removed 4 bases at V and 2 bases at J, leaving 7 bases unmatched. The CDR3 is made up of 15 amino acids. In germline, CDR1 is SGDLS, CDR2 YYNGEE.

The chain couples TRBV10-1 to TRBJ2-2; D ambiguous. The V gene's germline CDR1 is WNHNN and CDR2 SYGVQD (reference sequence). Trimming took off 4 bases at V and 3 bases at J, with 9 bases between the two ends. This CDR3 has 14 residues. CDR3 nucleotide sequence: TGCGCCAGCAGTGCTTCTCGATACACCGGGGAGCTGTTTTTT. It specifies CASSASRYTGELFF.

The rearrangement joins TRBV6-5 to TRBJ1-6; no clear D. CDR1 and CDR2 from the germline V gene are MNHEY and SVGAGI. The V and J ends lost 7 bases and 3 bases respectively, with 13 bases between them. This CDR3 contains 15 residues. The CDR3 loop is CASTSGGHYNSPLHF. In DNA, the CDR3 is TGTGCCAGCACGAGCGGAGGGCACTATAATTCACCCCTCCACTTT.

The rearrangement links TRBV13 to TRBJ2-7; D gene ambiguous. The CDR3 has 13 residues. The germline gives CDR1 PRHDT, CDR2 FYEKMQ (reference sequence). V lost 3 bases to trimming and J lost 1 base, with 7 bases between them. CDR3 nucleotide sequence: TGTGCCAGCAGCTTTAGGATATCCTACGAGCAGTACTTC. This encodes CASSFRISYEQYF.

A remark on this clone: The sample contains more than one DNA sequence encoding this CDR3. The V gene is TRBV19, the J gene TRBJ2-6; 7 bases fit TRBD1. V lost 2 bases, J lost 0 bases, and 7 bases stayed unmatched. Looked up from germline, CDR1 is LNHDA and CDR2 is SQIVND (reference sequence). This CDR3 has 18 residues. This chain's CDR3 is CASSIRRTGDSGANVLTF. The DNA for the CDR3 is TGTGCCAGTAGTATAAGGAGGACAGGAGACTCTGGGGCCAACGTCCTGACTTTC.

The rearrangement joins TRBV4-1 to TRBJ2-5, with D possibly called TRBD1 or TRBD2 (5 bases each). Per germline, CDR1 MGHRA and CDR2 YSYEKL. V was shortened by 5 bases and J by 4 bases, with 20 bases between the two germline ends. This CDR3 is built from 16 residues. CDR3: CASSGPSIVGVETQYF. The DNA of the CDR3 is TGCGCCAGCAGCGGTCCGTCCATTGTGGGGGTAGAGACCCAGTACTTC.

The chain recombines TRBV18 with TRBJ1-4; D is unresolved. The germline V gene encodes CDR1 KGHSH and CDR2 LQKENI. The ends were cut back, 1 base at V and 6 bases at J, with 15 bases in the middle. This CDR3 region has 16 residues. CDR3 in DNA: TGTGCCAGCTCACCACGGAGCTGGGGAGGCGATGAAAAACTGTTTTTT. This codes for CASSPRSWGGDEKLFF.

The chain carries TRBV7-2 and TRBJ1-5, with a weak D call TRBD1 (5 bases). The length of the CDR3 is 15 residues. The germline V and J ends were trimmed by 5 bases and 4 bases, with 15 bases remaining between them. Germline V CDR1 and CDR2: SGHTA, FQGNSA. The CDR3 reads CASSPTAFTNQPQHF. DNA for the CDR3: TGTGCCAGCAGCCCGACAGCCTTTACAAATCAGCCCCAGCATTTT.

The gene calls are TRBV5-1 and TRBJ2-1, with 9 bases that match TRBD2. The CDR3 length is 15 residues. The trim removed 4 bases at V and 2 bases at J, leaving 4 bases unmatched. The germline V gene encodes CDR1 SGHRS and CDR2 YFSETQ. As DNA, the CDR3 is TGCGCCAGCAGCGCGTCTAGCGGGACCTACAATGAGCAGTTCTTC. It yields the protein CASSASSGTYNEQFF. The whole variable domain, filled in from reference TRBV5-1 and TRBJ2-1, reads KAGVTQTPRYLIKTRGQQVTLSCSPISGHRSVSWYQQTPGQGLQFLFEYFSETQRNKGNFPGRFSGRQFSNSRSEMNVSTLELGDSALYLCASSASSGTYNEQFFGPGTRLTVL.

The rearrangement links TRBV30 to TRBJ2-7; TRBD2 aligns across 12 bases. Germline CDR1 GTSNPN, CDR2 SVGIG (reference sequence). The CDR3 totals 13 residues. J lost 7 bases, V lost 2 bases, and 3 bases had no gene match. CDR3 coding DNA: TGTGCCTGGAGTACCGGACTAGCGGGGGAGCAGTACTTC. Its translation is CAWSTGLAGEQYF. Together with reference TRBV30 and TRBJ2-7, the CDR3 gives the full variable domain: SQTIHQWPATLVQPVGSPLSLECTVEGTSNPNLYWYRQAAGRGLQLLFYSVGIGQISSEVPQNLSASRPQDRQFILSSKKLLLSDSGFYLCAWSTGLAGEQYFGPGTRLTVT.

Remarks on this clone: Distinct nucleotide sequences in the sample also encode this CDR3. The rearrangement links TRBV18 to TRBJ2-7, with a weak D call TRBD1 (6 bases). CDR1 and CDR2 (germline): KGHSH, LQKENI. The germline V and J ends were trimmed by 2 bases and 0 bases, with 11 bases remaining between them. The CDR3 is 15 residues long. In DNA form, the CDR3 reads TGTGCCAGCTCACCAGGGCAGGGGAACTCCTACGAGCAGTACTTC. Translated, it gives CASSPGQGNSYEQYF.

This sequence joins TRBV30 and TRBJ1-3; 11 bases are shared with TRBD1. This CDR3 contains 14 residues. V was clipped by 1 base and J by 8 bases; unmatched bases: 4. CDR1 and CDR2 (germline): GTSNPN, SVGIG (reference sequence). CDR3 DNA sequence: TGTGCCTGGAGTGGGACAGGGGGCTGGGACACCATATATTTT. Encoded protein: CAWSGTGGWDTIYF.

The V call is TRBV4-1, the J call TRBJ1-2, with D possibly TRBD1 on 6 matching bases. V was pared by 3 bases and J by 2 bases, with 10 bases between. The CDR3 totals 14 residues. The germline CDR1 and CDR2 sequences are MGHRA and YSYEKL. CDR3 residues: CASSHFTGNYGYTF. CDR3 nucleotides: TGCGCCAGCAGCCACTTTACAGGGAACTATGGCTACACCTTC.

V gene TRBV19 combines with J gene TRBJ1-6; the match to TRBD1 covers 9 bases. V lost 7 bases, J lost 8 bases, and 18 bases stayed unmatched. CDR1 is LNHDA and CDR2 is SQIVND in the germline V gene (reference sequence). The CDR3 sequence is 18 residues long. CDR3 nucleotide sequence: TGTGCCAGTACCAAATACCCCGGGACAGGGAATGGAGATTCACCCCTCCACTTT. It specifies CASTKYPGTGNGDSPLHF.

This clone was picked up one time. This chain uses TRBV28 with TRBJ2-5; D ambiguous. The CDR3 has 10 residues. Germline assignment: CDR1 MDHEN and CDR2 SYDVKM. Trimming removed 6 bases from V and 5 bases from J, with 4 bases in between. The CDR3 nucleotides are TGTGCCAGCAGAGGGGAGACCCAGTACTTC. Its protein is CASRGETQYF.

The chain has TRBV3-1 (or the pseudogene TRBV3-2) and TRBJ1-1, with unresolved D. Germline lookup yields CDR1 LGHDT and CDR2 YNNKEL (reference sequence). V was clipped by 0 bases and J by 6 bases, with 11 bases between them. The CDR3 is made up of 14 amino acids. CDR3 region: CASSQEAGWAEAFF. In DNA, the CDR3 is TGTGCCAGCAGCCAAGAGGCGGGTTGGGCTGAAGCTTTCTTT.

This clone was seen just once. J is TRBJ2-2 and V is TRBV24-1; D is tentatively TRBD1 or TRBD2 (5 bases each). The ends were cut back, 3 bases at V and 4 bases at J, with 17 bases in the middle. From germline, CDR1 is KGHDR and CDR2 SFDVKD. This CDR3 is built from 17 residues. In nucleotides, the CDR3 is TGTGCCACCAGTGATAGCAAATCCGGGGCAATCACCGGGGAGCTGTTTTTT. Translating gives CATSDSKSGAITGELFF.